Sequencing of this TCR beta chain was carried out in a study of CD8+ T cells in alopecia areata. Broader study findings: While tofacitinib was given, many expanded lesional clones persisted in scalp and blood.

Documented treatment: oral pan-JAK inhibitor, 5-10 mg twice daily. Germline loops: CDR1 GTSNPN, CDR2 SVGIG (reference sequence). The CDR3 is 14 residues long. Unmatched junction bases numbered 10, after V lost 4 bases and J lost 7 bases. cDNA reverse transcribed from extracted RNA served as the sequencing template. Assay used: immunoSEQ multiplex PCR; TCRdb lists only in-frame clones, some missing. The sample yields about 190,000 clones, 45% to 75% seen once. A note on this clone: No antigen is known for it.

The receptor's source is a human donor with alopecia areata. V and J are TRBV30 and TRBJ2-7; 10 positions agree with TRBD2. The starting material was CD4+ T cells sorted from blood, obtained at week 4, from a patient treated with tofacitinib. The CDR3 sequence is CAWNDLAGDGEQYF. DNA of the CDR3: TGTGCCTGGAACGACCTAGCGGGAGATGGGGAGCAGTACTTC.